This TCR beta chain was sequenced for a study of regulatory T cells in long-lasting Graves disease. This clonotype has just a few counts. Libraries of TCR beta came from iRepertoire HTBI primers plus Arm-PCR of CDR3 regions. TCRdb used MiXCR to reprocess the multiplex PCR reads, holding one entry per CDR3 protein. This table holds 450,000 to 600,000 distinct CDR3 sequences, roughly 13% found once. Documented time point: newly diagnosed GD, antithyroid drugs for less than 3 months. RNA isolated from PBMCs was used to make the TCR library. CDR1 and CDR2 (germline): DFQATT, SNEGSKA (reference sequence). The CDR3 runs to 14 residues. V dropped 5 bases and J dropped 3 bases, with 16 bases sitting between them. These sequences were also reported in another study, on T cells in Graves' hyperthyroidism and ophthalmopathy.

This sample comprised peripheral blood mononuclear cells (PBMCs), obtained at new diagnosis, from a patient treated with antithyroid drugs. The sequence derives from a man aged 25-45 years with Graves disease. The chain uses TRBV20-1 and TRBJ2-5; D possibly uses TRBD1 or TRBD2 (5 bases each). The CDR3 region is CSALPPGPEETQYF. CDR3 nucleotides: TGCAGTGCTCTTCCTCCGGGGCCCGAAGAGACCCAGTACTTC.